What follows are 9 T cell receptor beta chains derived from one specimen sequenced in a study of blood T cell repertoires in COVID-19. The table came from immunoSEQ multiplex PCR; TCRdb's copy has only in-frame clones and leaves some out. Seen here are some 100,000 clones, around nine tenths observed once, and the top ten hold about a fifth. Sequences were obtained from peripheral blood. The receptors originated from a human donor with acute or convalescent COVID-19. The donor label of this sample is uncertain.

This chain joins TRBV29-1 and TRBJ2-7; D is possibly TRBD2 (6 bases). CDR3 length: 13 residues. V gave up 5 bases and J gave up 3 bases, with 14 bases separating them. CDR1 SQVTM and CDR2 ANQGSEA come from the germline V gene. CDR3 sequence (DNA): TGCAGCGTTTGGGGGGAACGAAACTACGAGCAGTACTTC. Residues: CSVWGERNYEQYF.

The chain is built from TRBV7-9 and TRBJ1-2, with D tentatively TRBD1 (5 bases). CDR3 size: 13 residues. From germline, CDR1 is SEHNR and CDR2 FQNEAQ (reference sequence). V shed 0 bases and J shed 8 bases, with 10 bases lying between them. The CDR3 region is CASSLAQVEGYTF. In nucleotides, the CDR3 is TGTGCCAGCAGCTTAGCACAGGTGGAAGGCTACACCTTC.

This chain links TRBV3-1 (or the pseudogene TRBV3-2) with TRBJ2-1, with D maybe TRBD2 (6 bases). The CDR3 is 16 amino acids. Germline values: CDR1 LGHDT, CDR2 YNNKEL (reference sequence). V shed 4 bases and J shed 5 bases, with 18 bases lying between them. The CDR3 DNA follows: TGTGCCAGCAGCCTCCTAGGGCGGGGAGAACACAATGAGCAGTTCTTC. Its protein is CASSLLGRGEHNEQFF.

The chain recombines TRBV9 with TRBJ1-2; TRBD1 is a possible D gene (5 bases). V lost 0 bases, J lost 4 bases, and 13 bases lay in between. The CDR3 spans 15 residues. Germline V gives CDR1 SGDLS, CDR2 YYNGEE. DNA of the CDR3: TGTGCCAGCAGCGTAGGAGTGCCAGGGATCTATGGCTACACCTTC. The encoded protein is CASSVGVPGIYGYTF.

This chain uses TRBV3-1 (or the pseudogene TRBV3-2) with TRBJ2-1; maybe TRBD2 (6 bases). The CDR3 is made up of 14 amino acids. Germline V CDR1 and CDR2: LGHDT, YNNKEL (reference sequence). V was cut by 2 bases and J by 6 bases, with 11 bases left in between. The CDR3 sequence: CASSQFAGFNEQFF. CDR3 nucleotide sequence: TGTGCCAGCAGCCAATTTGCGGGGTTCAATGAGCAGTTCTTC.

The chain is built from TRBV28 and TRBJ1-4; 9 positions agree with TRBD1. This CDR3 spans 13 amino acids. Trimming took 6 bases from V and 11 from J; bases not matched to a gene: 7. Germline V gene sequence: CDR1 MDHEN, CDR2 SYDVKM. The chain's CDR3 is CASSTGQGRKLFF. The CDR3 region has the DNA TGTGCCAGCAGCACTGGACAGGGGAGGAAACTGTTTTTT.

V gene TRBV12-3 or TRBV12-4 combines with J gene TRBJ2-7, with D possibly matching TRBD1 (5 bases). The CDR3 runs to 13 residues. V lost 6 bases to trimming and J lost 2 bases, with 11 bases between them. The CDR3 region is CASRTGITYEQYF. The CDR3 bases are TGTGCCAGCAGAACAGGAATAACCTACGAGCAGTACTTC.

The CDR3 DNA reads as TGTGCCAGCAGATCCGCAGGGGAAACTAATGAAAAACTGTTTTTT. Translating gives CASRSAGETNEKLFF. This chain uses TRBV5-4 with TRBJ1-4; possible D gene TRBD1, 6 bases. CDR1 and CDR2 from the germline V gene are SGHNT and YYREEE (reference sequence). This CDR3 comprises 15 residues. The V and J ends lost 5 bases and 1 base respectively, with 12 bases between them.

This clone has only a few counts. The CDR3 sequence is CASSGWPETANTGELFF. In DNA form, the CDR3 reads TGTGCCAGCAGTGGGTGGCCAGAAACCGCGAACACCGGGGAGCTGTTTTTT. This chain connects TRBV2 to TRBJ2-2; D unclear. Trimming stripped 4 bases from V and 0 bases from J, with 15 bases between. CDR1 and CDR2 (germline): SNHLY, FYNNEI. The length of the CDR3 is 17 residues.